The clone carrying this T cell receptor beta chain has a handful of counts. Antigen: not known. The data stem from a study of cytotoxic CD8 clonotypes in ibrutinib-treated CLL. Study-wide background: Response samples were drawn at a median of roughly 13 months of treatment, range 6 to 36.

The authors obtained approximately 2 micrograms of genomic DNA from cryopreserved PBMCs for TCR beta libraries. TCRdb's copy holds only in-frame clones and misses some; the assay was immunoSEQ multiplex PCR. Among about 43,000 clones listed, 60% to 80% were seen once. V gave up 2 bases and J gave up 0 bases, with 7 bases separating them. The CDR3 has 15 residues. Germline CDR1 and CDR2: SNHLY and FYNNEI. Study-level findings and limits: Baseline clonality was higher than in age-matched healthy donors and moved in step with circulating CD8+ T-cell counts. Clonality went up at the time of ibrutinib response, stayed stable in sustained remission, and later dropped back toward its baseline level at progression.

The source is a human donor with chronic lymphocytic leukemia. The V gene is TRBV2, the J gene TRBJ2-2, with D unclear. This specimen was PBMCs, taken after 12 months of ibrutinib treatment. CDR3 amino acids: CASSESRTNTGELFF. The CDR3 DNA follows: TGTGCCAGCAGTGAATCCCGCACGAACACCGGGGAGCTGTTTTTT. Combining the CDR3 with reference TRBV2 and TRBJ2-2 gives the whole variable domain EPEVTQTPSHQVTQMGQEVILRCVPISNHLYFYWYRQILGQKVEFLVSFYNNEISEKSEIFDDQFSVERPDGSNFTLKIRSTKLEDSAMYFCASSESRTNTGELFFGEGSRLTVL.